Below, 4 T cell receptor beta chains from the same sample are listed, as sequenced in a study of cytomegalovirus exposure and HLA in healthy donors. Only in-frame clones appear in the TCRdb table, and some are missing; sequencing was by immunoSEQ multiplex PCR. The sample includes roughly 220,000 clones, around nine tenths of them seen just once. The sequenced sample was PBMCs. The source is a woman aged 18 to 35 in good health and CMV-seronegative.

Of note for this clone: Other DNA sequences in the sample encode the same CDR3. The chain combines TRBV6-1 with TRBJ1-5; TRBD1 agrees at 8 bases. The V gene end was trimmed by 5 bases and the J gene end by 2 bases; junction bases not matched to a gene: 5. Germline CDR1 and CDR2: MNHNS and SASEGT. The CDR3 spans 15 residues. The CDR3 spells CASSPTGVGNQPQHF. The CDR3 nucleotides are TGTGCCAGCAGTCCGACAGGGGTCGGCAATCAGCCCCAGCATTTT.

The chain recombines TRBV5-6 with TRBJ2-7; 10 bases line up with TRBD2. J gave up 7 bases and V 5 bases, and 12 bases lay outside the gene matches. The CDR3 extends over 15 amino acids. The germline V gene encodes CDR1 SGHDT and CDR2 YYEEEE. CDR3 protein: CASRRSSGRAREQYF. CDR3 DNA sequence: TGTGCCAGCAGGCGCTCGAGCGGGAGGGCCCGGGAGCAGTACTTC. The entire variable domain, with the rest obtained from reference TRBV5-6 and TRBJ2-7, is as follows: DAGVTQSPTHLIKTRGQQVTLRCSPKSGHDTVSWYQQALGQGPQFIFQYYEEEERQRGNFPDRFSGHQFPNYSSELNVNALLLGDSALYLCASRRSSGRAREQYFGPGTRLTVT.

V usage is TRBV19 and J usage is TRBJ1-2; TRBD1 is a possible D gene (5 bases). The CDR3 totals 14 residues. V was shortened by 8 bases and J by 2 bases, with 15 bases between the two germline ends. Germline CDR1 and CDR2: LNHDA and SQIVND (reference sequence). The DNA of the CDR3 is TGTGCCAGTCTTCCCTCGGGGGAAAACTATGGCTACACCTTC. Translation gives CASLPSGENYGYTF. Complete variable domain (other parts from reference TRBV19 and TRBJ1-2): DGGITQSPKYLFRKEGQNVTLSCEQNLNHDAMYWYRQDPGQGLRLIYYSQIVNDFQKGDIAEGYSVSREKKESFPLTVTSAQKNPTAFYLCASLPSGENYGYTFGSGTRLTVV.

The rearrangement uses TRBV6-5 and TRBJ2-1, with D perhaps matching TRBD2 (5 bases). The CDR3 has 15 amino acids. CDR1 and CDR2 (germline): MNHEY, SVGAGI. V was trimmed by 0 bases and J by 2 bases, leaving 8 bases between them. The chain's CDR3 is CASSYSRVAYNEQFF. The CDR3 region has the DNA TGTGCCAGCAGTTACTCGCGGGTAGCCTACAATGAGCAGTTCTTC.